The text below deals with one TCR beta chain. Its target is unknown. CDR3 length: 15 amino acids. The V and J ends lost 0 bases and 3 bases respectively, with 9 bases between them. Germline CDR1 reads SGDLS; CDR2 reads YYNGEE. The repertoire was sequenced with immunoSEQ multiplex PCR; TCRdb's copy has only in-frame clones and lacks some. The sample lists 30,000 to 40,000 clones, around nine tenths occurring once. The time point was: cycle 4 day 1 (C4D1), after about 6 weeks of nivolumab. All patients relapsed after autologous stem cell transplantation, and brentuximab vedotin exposure varied. Purification of CD4+ T cells from thawed PBMCs was performed via magnetic negative selection. The data were obtained in a study of PD-1 blockade in classical Hodgkin lymphoma. Points from the study as a whole: In CD4+ cells, TCR diversity went up significantly by C4D1, but in CD8+ cells it did not. Baseline TCR diversity was reportedly lower in newly diagnosed patients than healthy donors.

V is TRBV9 and J is TRBJ2-2; D not certain. This specimen consisted of CD4+ T cells from blood, obtained before the fourth cycle of nivolumab. This sequence originates from a human donor with classical Hodgkin lymphoma. The CDR3 DNA reads TGTGCCAGCAGCGTAGAGAACACTTACACCGGGGAGCTGTTTTTT. This codes for CASSVENTYTGELFF. Full variable domain (missing parts from reference TRBV9 and TRBJ2-2): DSGVTQTPKHLITATGQRVTLRCSPRSGDLSVYWYQQSLDQGLQFLIQYYNGEERAKGNILERFSAQQFPDLHSELNLSSLELGDSALYFCASSVENTYTGELFFGEGSRLTVL.